This T cell receptor beta chain originates from a study of PD-1 blockade in classical Hodgkin lymphoma. Overall study results and limits: Healthy donors reportedly exceeded newly diagnosed patients in baseline TCR diversity.

This clone was observed a few times. Its antigen is not identified. V lost 4 bases and J 6 bases, leaving 24 bases between the germline ends. Looked up from germline, CDR1 is SGHTA and CDR2 is FQGNSA. The CDR3 covers 17 residues. Profiling relied on immunoSEQ multiplex PCR, and the TCRdb table lists in-frame clones only, not all of them. The sample records over 25,000 clones, about 89% being singletons. Time point here: newly diagnosed, previously untreated cHL patient sample. Investigators isolated CD4+ T cells from thawed PBMCs through magnetic negative selection. This receptor was taken from a human donor with classical Hodgkin lymphoma. Sequences were obtained from CD4+ T cells from blood. The V gene is TRBV7-2, the J gene TRBJ1-2; a weak D match, TRBD1 (5 bases). The CDR3 reads CASSYRIGGEGSDGYTF. The CDR3 coding sequence is TGTGCCAGCAGCTACCGAATCGGGGGGGAAGGGAGTGATGGCTACACCTTC. Looking up the rest from reference TRBV7-2 and TRBJ1-2 gives the full variable domain: GAGVSQSPSNKVTEKGKDVELRCDPISGHTALYWYRQSLGQGLEFLIYFQGNSAPDKSGLPSDRFSAERTGGSVSTLTIQRTQQEDSAVYLCASSYRIGGEGSDGYTFGSGTRLTVV.